A selection of T cell receptor beta chains follows, all from one sample in a study of cytomegalovirus exposure and HLA in healthy donors. Generated by immunoSEQ multiplex PCR, the TCRdb table keeps only in-frame clones and is missing some. The sample carries 190,000 or so clones, 82% recorded once. The sample was PBMCs. The receptors were gathered from a boy aged 2 to 10 in good health and CMV-seronegative. The CDR3 runs from the conserved cysteine through the conserved F or W. The D gene is left open where the match is weak. Expanded clones are given a class, and other clones once, few, many or no size at all.

v_gene	j_gene	abundance	d_gene	CDR3nt	CDR3aa
TRBV4-2	TRBJ2-5	.	TRBD2	TGTGCCAGCAGCCAAGGGGCTAGCGGGGGGGGGTACCAAGAGACCCAGTACTTC	CASSQGASGGGYQETQYF
TRBV4-1	TRBJ2-7	.	.	TGCGCCAGCAGCCCAGGTAGGGGCGCCCTTAGATACGAGCAGTACTTC	CASSPGRGALRYEQYF
TRBV19	TRBJ1-2	.	TRBD1	TGTGCCAGTAGTATAGATAGGGGACAGAATTATGGCTACACCTTC	CASSIDRGQNYGYTF
TRBV27	TRBJ2-7	.	TRBD1	TGTGCCAGCAGCGCAGGGGGCATCCTCTACGAGCAGTACTTC	CASSAGGILYEQYF
TRBV7-9	TRBJ2-5	few	.	TGTGCCAGCAGCTGGGGGGAGACAGGGTTGAGGCAAGAGACCCAGTACTTC	CASSWGETGLRQETQYF
TRBV2	TRBJ1-2	.	TRBD1	TGTGCCAGCAGTAAGGACAGGGGAGGCTATGGCTACACCTTC	CASSKDRGGYGYTF
TRBV2	TRBJ1-1	.	.	TGTGCCAGCAGCGCACTGAAAGGGGCCCTGGTCACTGAAGCTTTCTTT	CASSALKGALVTEAFF
TRBV4-1	TRBJ1-2	.	TRBD1	TGCGCCAGCAGCCAATGGGGGACAGGGGACTATGGCTACACCTTC	CASSQWGTGDYGYTF
TRBV7-9	TRBJ1-6	.	TRBD1	TGTGCCAGCAGCTTTCCCCCTCGACAGGGGGTCTCCAATTCACCCCTCCACTTT	CASSFPPRQGVSNSPLHF
TRBV19	TRBJ1-5	once	TRBD1	TGTGCCAGTTCTGGGACAGGTGAGCAGCCCCAGCATTTT	CASSGTGEQPQHF
TRBV6-5	TRBJ2-7	.	.	TGTGCCAGCGGGCCCCGTTTCCTCAGGGTGGACGAGCAGTACTTC	CASGPRFLRVDEQYF
TRBV5-6	TRBJ2-3	once	.	TGTGCCAGCAGCTTGGCAGGTGTTACAGATACGCAGTATTTT	CASSLAGVTDTQYF
TRBV6-5	TRBJ2-3	.	.	TGTGCCAGTGCCCATTTTGGCGATACGCAGTATTTT	CASAHFGDTQYF